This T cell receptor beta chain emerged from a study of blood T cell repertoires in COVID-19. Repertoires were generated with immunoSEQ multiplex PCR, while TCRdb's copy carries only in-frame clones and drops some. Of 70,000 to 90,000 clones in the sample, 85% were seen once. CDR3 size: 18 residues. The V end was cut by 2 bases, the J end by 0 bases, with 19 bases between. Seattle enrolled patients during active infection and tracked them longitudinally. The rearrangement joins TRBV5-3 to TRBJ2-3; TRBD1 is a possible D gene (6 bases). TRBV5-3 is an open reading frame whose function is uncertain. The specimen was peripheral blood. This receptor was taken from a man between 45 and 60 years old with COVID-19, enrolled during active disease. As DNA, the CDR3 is TGTGCCAGAAGCTTTATAGGGCTGGACAGAACTAGCACAGATACGCAGTATTTT. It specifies CARSFIGLDRTSTDTQYF.